A selection of T cell receptor beta chains follows, all from one sample in a study of beta chain features in type 1 diabetes. Sequenced by immunoSEQ multiplex PCR; TCRdb stores in-frame clones only, minus some. The sample records more than 110,000 clones, less than 8.5% being singletons. The sample taken for sequencing was central memory CD4+ T cells from blood. These receptors originate from a woman aged 25 to 39 in good health. Each CDR3 is given with its conserved first and last residue. The order of the fields is V gene, J gene, clone size, CDR3 protein. Clone sizes are given selectively: once, few, many, or a class where the clone is expanded.

TRBV7-6,TRBJ2-7,few,CASSPDSSYEQYF
TRBV11-2,TRBJ2-1,many,CASSFLAGVGEQFF
TRBV16,TRBJ1-4,NA,CASSQSGRTANEKLFF
TRBV19,TRBJ2-1,few,CAKPSNEQFF
TRBV7-8,TRBJ2-1,NA,CASSPGLTSYNEQFF
TRBV28,TRBJ2-7,NA,CASSRPGTGAREQYF
TRBV21-1,TRBJ2-3,many,CASTETSTSGMDTQYF
TRBV7-6,TRBJ2-3,NA,CASSLGLTSGSTDTQYF
TRBV6-1,TRBJ1-2,few,CASSEWPNYGYTF
TRBV28,TRBJ1-5,many,CASSPGQGRQPQHF
TRBV7-9,TRBJ2-4,NA,CASSPRSGVDIQYF
TRBV7-2,TRBJ2-4,many,CASSLARDRGGLGNIQYF
TRBV19,TRBJ2-7,many,CASSTAQNSYEQYF
TRBV6-6,TRBJ1-1,NA,CASSGDREKEAFF
TRBV25-1,TRBJ2-5,NA,CASRTFSAGRDETQYF
TRBV19,TRBJ2-4,many,CASSPTGLAGTAKNIQYF
TRBV11-3,TRBJ2-1,few,CASSLFAMDEQFF
TRBV5-4,TRBJ2-1,NA,CASSLKWLAATDNEQFF
TRBV7-6,TRBJ2-1,few,CASSARLAGGNEQFF
TRBV18,TRBJ2-5,NA,CASSSSRDLGETQYF
TRBV18,TRBJ2-7,NA,CASSPQGQGDNEQYF
TRBV7-7,TRBJ2-3,many,CASSKSGRGTDTQYF
TRBV28,TRBJ1-2,few,CASSLISLGTGGNYGYTF
TRBV29-1,TRBJ1-2,many,CSVGTEGFYGYTF
TRBV4-3,TRBJ2-5,many,CASSPIPTGSETQYF